This TCR beta chain was sequenced for a study of cytomegalovirus exposure and HLA in healthy donors. General observations from the study: When the data were analyzed later, several of the most significant clusters appeared to be linked to common viral pathogens. The study labeled 150 to 200 TCR beta chains cytomegalovirus-associated.

The PCR ran on 60 Vbeta and 13 Jbeta primers. Assay used: immunoSEQ multiplex PCR; TCRdb lists only in-frame clones, some missing. The repertoire has about 120,000 clones, 70% to 75% of them found once; the top ten carry 7.3%. For this clone: Antigen unknown.

This CDR3 region has 16 residues. Trimming cost V 4 bases and J 3 bases, with 18 bases left between them. The germline gives CDR1 LGHNA, CDR2 YNFKEQ. The sequence came from a male donor in good health and CMV-seronegative. Sequencing was carried out using PBMCs. The V gene is TRBV4-2, the J gene TRBJ1-1, with D perhaps TRBD1 (5 bases). CDR3 sequence: CASSREGSRVHTEAFF. CDR3 coding DNA: TGTGCCAGCAGCCGAGAGGGTTCCAGGGTACACACTGAAGCTTTCTTT.